What follows are 19 T cell receptor beta chains derived from one specimen sequenced in a study of CD8 T cells in ankylosing spondylitis (dated by TCRdb to the late 2010s). The library was produced with 5' RACE. Sequenced using an Illumina HiSeq 2500. TCRdb trimmed public reads at Q25 via fastp, called clones via MiXCR and kept in-frame beta chains. Each entry merges the rows of one CDR3 protein and shows their most common DNA and genes. In this sample the table shows about 360,000 distinct CDR3 sequences, 20% to 25% of which occur a single time. Around 13% of the sample comes from the top ten. The source material was blood, either unsorted or a sorted T cell fraction (not recorded which). The receptors derive from a male donor with ankylosing spondylitis or in good health (not recorded which).

The V gene is TRBV20-1, the J gene TRBJ2-5; D remains unclear. This CDR3 region has 14 residues. The germline V gene has CDR1 DFQATT and CDR2 SNEGSKA (reference sequence). V gave up 0 bases and J gave up 5 bases, with 13 bases separating them. CDR3 loop: CSAREGNKWETQYF. The CDR3 bases are TGCAGTGCTAGAGAGGGTAATAAGTGGGAGACCCAGTACTTC.

The V call is TRBV29-1, the J call TRBJ2-5; no reliable D call. Germline assignment: CDR1 SQVTM and CDR2 ANQGSEA. The CDR3 has 14 amino acids. The germline V and J ends were trimmed by 3 bases and 9 bases, with 20 bases remaining between them. The CDR3 loop is CSVDIASSPRAQYF. CDR3 in DNA: TGCAGCGTTGACATAGCCTCCTCACCAAGGGCCCAGTACTTC.

This chain joins TRBV6-1 and TRBJ1-4, with 8 bases identical to TRBD1. Losses at the gene ends were 8 bases for V and 8 bases for J; bases not matched to a gene: 7. The CDR3 is made up of 13 amino acids. Germline CDR1 and CDR2: MNHNS and SASEGT. The CDR3 DNA sequence: TGTGCCAGCGGACAGGGCTTAATAGAAAAACTGTTTTTT. This gives the protein CASGQGLIEKLFF.

The chain joins TRBV12-3 or TRBV12-4 to TRBJ2-5; the D gene is possibly TRBD1 (5 bases). This CDR3 spans 15 amino acids. The V end lost 5 bases, the J end lost 3 bases, and 16 bases lay between the germline ends. The CDR3 region is CASSLYQGTEETQYF. CDR3 DNA sequence: TGTGCCAGCAGTCTCTATCAGGGTACAGAAGAGACCCAGTACTTC.

The rearrangement links TRBV12-3 or TRBV12-4 to TRBJ2-1; D gene unclear. This CDR3 has 16 residues. Trimming removed 5 bases at V and 6 bases at J, with 20 bases between. As DNA, the CDR3 is TGTGCCAGCAGTCCCTACCGGCCTGGGCTACGCAATGAGCAGTTCTTC. Protein: CASSPYRPGLRNEQFF.

This clonotype was detected a few times. The chain uses TRBV7-9 and TRBJ2-1, with 8 nucleotides matching TRBD1. Germline V lookup: CDR1 SEHNR, CDR2 FQNEAQ (reference sequence). The CDR3 consists of 15 residues. Unmatched junction bases numbered 10, after V lost 5 bases and J lost 7 bases. As DNA, the CDR3 is TGTGCCAGCAGCCAGGGACAGGCAAGCGGTAATGAGCAGTTCTTC. Protein: CASSQGQASGNEQFF.

The rearrangement uses TRBV29-1 and TRBJ2-3; 11 bases agree with TRBD1. With V trimmed by 4 bases and J by 7 bases, 10 bases remained unmatched. Germline V lookup: CDR1 SQVTM, CDR2 ANQGSEA. The CDR3 has 15 amino acids. The CDR3 DNA is TGCAGCGTTGGTCGTAGAGGGACAGGGGGATATACGCAGTATTTT. This translates into CSVGRRGTGGYTQYF.

The rearrangement uses TRBV5-1 and TRBJ2-7; 7 nucleotides agree with TRBD1. Unmatched junction bases numbered 15, after V lost 4 bases and J lost 5 bases. This CDR3 comprises 16 residues. Germline V gene data show CDR1 as SGHRS and CDR2 as YFSETQ. In DNA form, the CDR3 reads TGCGCCAGCAGCCCTTCGATGGTCAGGGGGTTCCACGAGCAGTACTTC. Encoded protein: CASSPSMVRGFHEQYF.

The gene calls are TRBV6-1 and TRBJ2-3, with TRBD1 matching 10 bases. The length of the CDR3 is 15 residues. CDR1 and CDR2 from the germline V gene are MNHNS and SASEGT. Trimming at V came to 6 bases and at J to 4 bases, leaving 7 bases not matched to a gene. The CDR3 DNA sequence: TGTGCCAGCAGCTTGACAGGGGGCACGGCAGATACGCAGTATTTT. This translates into CASSLTGGTADTQYF.

The chain couples TRBV6-1 to TRBJ1-2; perhaps TRBD1 as D (5 bases). This CDR3 has 13 amino acids. Germline V gene data show CDR1 as MNHNS and CDR2 as SASEGT. V was shortened by 6 bases and J by 7 bases, with 15 bases between the two germline ends. In DNA, the CDR3 is TGTGCCAGCAGCTCAACGGGACGGGGTGGCTACACCTTC. As protein: CASSSTGRGGYTF.

This chain links TRBV7-9 with TRBJ2-1; 8 bases align to TRBD1. CDR3 size: 16 residues. The V gene's germline CDR1 is SEHNR and CDR2 FQNEAQ (reference sequence). Trimming took 5 bases from V and 3 from J; bases not matched to a gene: 9. In DNA form, the CDR3 reads TGTGCCAGCAGCCCCCGGGGGACAGGCTACTACAATGAGCAGTTCTTC. Translating it yields CASSPRGTGYYNEQFF.

The chain has TRBV5-6 and TRBJ2-1; 7 bases line up with TRBD2. Per the germline V gene, CDR1 is SGHDT and CDR2 is YYEEEE. The CDR3 has 17 amino acids. The V and J ends lost 0 bases and 6 bases, in that order; junction bases with no gene match: 12. The CDR3: CASSLASSGVVGNEQFF. CDR3 bases: TGTGCCAGCAGCTTGGCCTCGAGCGGGGTAGTGGGCAATGAGCAGTTCTTC.

This clonotype was seen a handful of times. The chain couples TRBV6-5 to TRBJ2-1; 10 bases align to TRBD2. With V trimmed by 0 bases and J by 0 bases, 2 bases remained unmatched. Germline values: CDR1 MNHEY, CDR2 SVGAGI. The CDR3 is 17 amino acids. The CDR3 DNA is TGTGCCAGCAGTTACTCGCTAGCGGGGGCCTCCTACAATGAGCAGTTCTTC. Protein: CASSYSLAGASYNEQFF.

The V call is TRBV5-5, the J call TRBJ2-7; possibly TRBD1 for D (6 bases). The CDR3 has 15 amino acids. With 0 bases removed from V and 4 bases from J, the gap between germline ends came to 14 bases. Germline assignment: CDR1 SGHKS and CDR2 YYEKEE (reference sequence). The CDR3 sequence is CASSLGRGNQYEQYF. CDR3 DNA: TGTGCCAGCAGCTTGGGAAGGGGGAACCAATACGAGCAGTACTTC.

This clonotype was seen more than once but under ten times. The chain employs TRBV20-1 and TRBJ2-7; D gene ambiguous. This CDR3 has 13 residues. V was shortened by 3 bases and J by 3 bases, with 12 bases between the two germline ends. Germline V gene data show CDR1 as DFQATT and CDR2 as SNEGSKA (reference sequence). The CDR3: CSARLLGFYEQYF. The CDR3 DNA follows: TGCAGTGCTAGGCTTCTAGGCTTCTACGAGCAGTACTTC.

The genes are TRBV5-1 and TRBJ2-3; D is undetermined. With 5 bases removed from V and 1 base from J, the gap between germline ends came to 5 bases. The germline V gene has CDR1 SGHRS and CDR2 YFSETQ. The CDR3 is 12 residues long. The CDR3 DNA reads as TGCGCCAGCAGGGACGGCACAGATACGCAGTATTTT. Its translation is CASRDGTDTQYF.

In this sample, this clonotype turned up a few times. V usage is TRBV4-1 and J usage is TRBJ1-1; no firm D call. This CDR3 has 15 residues. With 0 bases removed from V and 5 bases from J, the gap between germline ends came to 13 bases. CDR1 MGHRA and CDR2 YSYEKL come from the germline V gene. CDR3 in amino acids: CASSQEGWVGTEAFF. The DNA for the CDR3 is TGCGCCAGCAGCCAAGAGGGATGGGTTGGGACTGAAGCTTTCTTT.

This clonotype was detected ten times or more. CDR3 amino acids: CASSPIGQGAYEQYF. Here the CDR3 DNA reads TGTGCCAGCAGTCCCATAGGACAGGGAGCCTACGAGCAGTACTTC. The chain joins TRBV6-1 to TRBJ2-7; 8 bases fit TRBD1. The CDR3 runs 15 residues. CDR1 MNHNS and CDR2 SASEGT come from the germline V gene. V lost 5 bases to trimming and J lost 2 bases; unmatched junction nucleotides: 8.

The chain joins TRBV29-1 to TRBJ2-2; 7 positions match TRBD1. This CDR3 has 12 residues. Germline values: CDR1 SQVTM, CDR2 ANQGSEA. Germline trimming cut 7 bases from V and 5 bases from J; bases unmatched to any gene: 4. The CDR3 loop is CSGQGLTGELFF. CDR3 DNA sequence: TGCAGCGGACAGGGATTAACCGGGGAGCTGTTTTTT.